The present entry profiles one T cell receptor (beta chain) with its context. Its antigen is not identified. This sample stems from a study of T cell responses to AZD1222 COVID-19 vaccine. Findings of the study overall: With dominance at 160-218 and 743-854, vaccine-associated CD4 TCRs spanned spike.

Measured with immunoSEQ multiplex PCR; TCRdb has only the in-frame clones, and not every one. The table lists roughly 100,000 clones, 82% of them singletons. Germline CDR1 is SGHRS and CDR2 is YFSETQ. The CDR3 has 14 amino acids. Unmatched junction bases numbered 1, after V lost 0 bases and J lost 1 base. The receptor was isolated from an adult in good health. The sequences come from peripheral blood, collected on day 0 of AZD1222 vaccination. The chain links TRBV5-1 to TRBJ2-7; 7 positions match TRBD1. CDR3 protein: CASSLEGASYEQYF. Here the CDR3 DNA reads TGCGCCAGCAGCTTGGAGGGGGCATCCTACGAGCAGTACTTC.